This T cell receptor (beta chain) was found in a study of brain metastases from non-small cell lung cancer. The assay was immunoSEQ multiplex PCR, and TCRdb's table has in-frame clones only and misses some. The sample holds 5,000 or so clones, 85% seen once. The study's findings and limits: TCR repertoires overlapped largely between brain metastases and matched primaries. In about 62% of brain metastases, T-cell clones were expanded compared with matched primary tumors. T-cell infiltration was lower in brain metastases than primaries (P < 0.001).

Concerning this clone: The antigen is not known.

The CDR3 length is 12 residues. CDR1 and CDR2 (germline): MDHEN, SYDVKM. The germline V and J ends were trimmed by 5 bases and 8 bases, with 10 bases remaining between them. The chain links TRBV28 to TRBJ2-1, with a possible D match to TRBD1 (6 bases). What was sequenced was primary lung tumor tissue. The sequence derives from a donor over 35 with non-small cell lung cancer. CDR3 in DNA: TGTGCCAGCAGTATCGAGGGGGATGAGCAGTTCTTC. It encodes CASSIEGDEQFF.